This T cell receptor beta chain was sequenced for a study of T-cell reconstitution after alpha-beta-depleted transplantation in children. The authors prepared the TCRbeta library with unique molecular identifiers. One entry per CDR3 protein, called by TCRdb with MiXCR from the PCR reads. This sample has around 600,000 distinct CDR3 sequences, with approximately 15% found just once. The CDR3 contains 18 residues. Germline-derived CDR1 and CDR2 are SGHRS and YFSETQ. Trimming removed 0 bases from V and 2 bases from J; junction bases left unmatched: 8. The gene calls are TRBV5-1 and TRBJ2-3; 11 nucleotides align to TRBD2. The clonotype was recovered from a human donor who donated a stem cell graft to a child with acute myeloid leukemia. Sequences were derived from PBMCs from the stem cell graft donor, sampled from the stem cell graft. CDR3 region: CASSLGPGLAEFTDTQYF. For the CDR3, the DNA is TGCGCCAGCAGCTTGGGGCCGGGACTAGCGGAATTCACAGATACGCAGTATTTT.